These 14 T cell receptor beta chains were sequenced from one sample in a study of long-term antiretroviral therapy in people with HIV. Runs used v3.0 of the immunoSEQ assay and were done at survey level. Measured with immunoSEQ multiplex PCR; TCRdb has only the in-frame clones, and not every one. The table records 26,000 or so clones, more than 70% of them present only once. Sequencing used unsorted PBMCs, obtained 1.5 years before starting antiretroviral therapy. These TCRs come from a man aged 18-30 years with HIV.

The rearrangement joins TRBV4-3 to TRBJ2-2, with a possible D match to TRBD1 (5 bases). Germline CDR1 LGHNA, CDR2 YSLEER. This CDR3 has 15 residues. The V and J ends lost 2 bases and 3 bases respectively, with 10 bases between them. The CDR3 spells CASSQQGGDTGELFF. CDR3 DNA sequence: TGCGCCAGCAGCCAACAGGGTGGGGACACCGGGGAGCTGTTTTTT.

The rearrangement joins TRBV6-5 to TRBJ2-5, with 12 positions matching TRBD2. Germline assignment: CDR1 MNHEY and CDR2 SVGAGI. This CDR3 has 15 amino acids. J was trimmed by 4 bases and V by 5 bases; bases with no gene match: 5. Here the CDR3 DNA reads TGTGCCAGCAGTACCTCTAGCGGGAGGGGAGAGACCCAGTACTTC. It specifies CASSTSSGRGETQYF.

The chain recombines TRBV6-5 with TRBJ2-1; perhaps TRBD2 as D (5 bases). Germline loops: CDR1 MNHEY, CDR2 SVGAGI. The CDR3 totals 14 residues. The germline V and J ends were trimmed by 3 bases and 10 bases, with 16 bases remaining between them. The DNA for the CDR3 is TGTGCCAGCAGTTATATCCGGGAACCCCCAGAGCAGTTCTTC. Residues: CASSYIREPPEQFF.

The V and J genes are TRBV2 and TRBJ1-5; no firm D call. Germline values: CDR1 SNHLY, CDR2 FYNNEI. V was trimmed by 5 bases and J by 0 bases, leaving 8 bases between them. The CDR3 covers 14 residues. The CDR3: CASSSIGSNQPQHF. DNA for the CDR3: TGTGCCAGCAGTAGTATAGGTAGCAATCAGCCCCAGCATTTT.

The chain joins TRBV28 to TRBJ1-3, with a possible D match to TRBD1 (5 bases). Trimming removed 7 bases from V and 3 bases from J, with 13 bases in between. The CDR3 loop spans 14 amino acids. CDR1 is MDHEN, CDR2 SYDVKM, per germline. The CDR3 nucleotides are TGTGCCAGCACCTTTCCAGACAGTGGAAACACCATATATTTT. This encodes CASTFPDSGNTIYF.

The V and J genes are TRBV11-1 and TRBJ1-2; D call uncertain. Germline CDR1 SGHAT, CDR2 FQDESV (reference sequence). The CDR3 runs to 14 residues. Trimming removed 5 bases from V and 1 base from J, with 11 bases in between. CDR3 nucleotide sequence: TGTGCCAGCAGCCCCCGGGAATTTAACTATGGCTACACCTTC. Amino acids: CASSPREFNYGYTF.

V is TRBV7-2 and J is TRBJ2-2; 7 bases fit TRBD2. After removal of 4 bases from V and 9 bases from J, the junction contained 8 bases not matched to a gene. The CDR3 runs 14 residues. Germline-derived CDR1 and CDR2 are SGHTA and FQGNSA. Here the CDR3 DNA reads TGTGCCAGCAGCTCACAGCTCGGGAGGCGGGAGCTGTTTTTT. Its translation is CASSSQLGRRELFF.

The CDR3 DNA is TGCGCCAGCAGCTTGACGGGGTCCTACGAGCAGTACTTC. It yields the protein CASSLTGSYEQYF. The chain employs TRBV5-1 and TRBJ2-7; D possibly corresponds to TRBD2 (5 bases). Trimming stripped 1 base from V and 1 base from J, with 6 bases between. The CDR3 has 13 amino acids. Germline CDR1 SGHRS, CDR2 YFSETQ.

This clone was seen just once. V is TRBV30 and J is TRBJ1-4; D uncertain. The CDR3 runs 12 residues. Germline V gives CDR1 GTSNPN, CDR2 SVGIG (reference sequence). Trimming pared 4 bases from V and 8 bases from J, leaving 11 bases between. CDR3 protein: CAWTSGVEKLFF. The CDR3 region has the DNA TGTGCCTGGACTTCAGGAGTAGAAAAACTGTTTTTT.

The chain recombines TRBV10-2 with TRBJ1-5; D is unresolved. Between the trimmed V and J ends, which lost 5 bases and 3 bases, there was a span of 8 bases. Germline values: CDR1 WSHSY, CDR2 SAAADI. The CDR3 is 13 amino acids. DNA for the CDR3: TGCGCCAGCAGTCCCTCGATCAATCAGCCCCAGCATTTT. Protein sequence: CASSPSINQPQHF.

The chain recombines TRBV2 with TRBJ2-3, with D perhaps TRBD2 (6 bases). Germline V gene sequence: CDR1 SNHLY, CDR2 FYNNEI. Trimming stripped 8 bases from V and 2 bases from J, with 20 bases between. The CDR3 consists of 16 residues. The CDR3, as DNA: TGTGCCAGCGTGAGGCGGGGTAGCGAGACCACAGATACGCAGTATTTT. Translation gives CASVRRGSETTDTQYF.

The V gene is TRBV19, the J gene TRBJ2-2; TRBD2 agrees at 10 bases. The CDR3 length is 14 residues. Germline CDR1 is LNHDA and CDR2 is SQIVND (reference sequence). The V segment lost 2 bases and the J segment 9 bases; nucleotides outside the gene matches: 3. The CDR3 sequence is CASSILAGGRELFF. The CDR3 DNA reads TGTGCCAGTAGTATATTAGCGGGAGGCCGGGAGCTGTTTTTT.

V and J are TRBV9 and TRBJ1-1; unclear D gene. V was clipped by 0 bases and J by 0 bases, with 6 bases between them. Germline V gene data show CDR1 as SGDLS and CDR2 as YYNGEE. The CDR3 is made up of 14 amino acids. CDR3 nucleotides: TGTGCCAGCAGCGTAGGGCAGATGAACACTGAAGCTTTCTTT. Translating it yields CASSVGQMNTEAFF.

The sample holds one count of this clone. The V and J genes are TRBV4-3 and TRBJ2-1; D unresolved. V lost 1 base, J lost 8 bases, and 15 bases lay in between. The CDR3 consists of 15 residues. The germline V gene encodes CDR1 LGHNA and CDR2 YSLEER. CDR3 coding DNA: TGCGCCAGCAGCCAAGTATTAATATCGGTCGATGAGCAGTTCTTC. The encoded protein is CASSQVLISVDEQFF.